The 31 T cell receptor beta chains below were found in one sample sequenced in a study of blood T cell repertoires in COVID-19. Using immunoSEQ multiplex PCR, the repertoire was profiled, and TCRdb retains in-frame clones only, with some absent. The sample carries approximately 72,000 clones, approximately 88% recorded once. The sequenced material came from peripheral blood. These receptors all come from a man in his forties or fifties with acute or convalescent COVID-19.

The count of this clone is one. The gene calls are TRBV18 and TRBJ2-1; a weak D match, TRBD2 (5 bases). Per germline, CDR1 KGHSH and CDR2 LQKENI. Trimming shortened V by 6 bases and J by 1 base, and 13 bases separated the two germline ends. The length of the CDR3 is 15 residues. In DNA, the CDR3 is TGTGCCAGCTCTCCGGACTCGAGGTCCTACAATGAGCAGTTCTTC. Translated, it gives CASSPDSRSYNEQFF.

CDR3 sequence reads: CASSETGLDGYTF. CDR3 in DNA: TGTGCCAGCAGTGAAACAGGGCTGGATGGCTACACCTTC. The rearrangement links TRBV2 to TRBJ1-2; possibly TRBD1 for D (6 bases). CDR3 length: 13 amino acids. Germline loops: CDR1 SNHLY, CDR2 FYNNEI. Trimming took 2 bases from V and 6 from J, leaving 10 bases between them.

CDR3 loop: CASSPRPAGLNYNEQFF. The CDR3 DNA is TGTGCCAGTAGTCCCCGGCCAGCGGGGTTAAACTACAATGAGCAGTTCTTC. This rearrangement joins TRBV19 to TRBJ2-1, with 7 bases aligning to TRBD2. The J segment lost 3 bases and the V segment lost 5 bases, leaving 13 bases of the junction unmatched. The CDR3 consists of 17 residues. CDR1 is LNHDA, CDR2 SQIVND, per germline (reference sequence).

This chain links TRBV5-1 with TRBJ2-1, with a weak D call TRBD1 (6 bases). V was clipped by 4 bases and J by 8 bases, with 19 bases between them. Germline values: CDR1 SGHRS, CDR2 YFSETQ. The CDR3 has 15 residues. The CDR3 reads CASSPRDTFWHEQFF. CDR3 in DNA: TGCGCCAGCAGCCCCCGGGACACTTTTTGGCATGAGCAGTTCTTC.

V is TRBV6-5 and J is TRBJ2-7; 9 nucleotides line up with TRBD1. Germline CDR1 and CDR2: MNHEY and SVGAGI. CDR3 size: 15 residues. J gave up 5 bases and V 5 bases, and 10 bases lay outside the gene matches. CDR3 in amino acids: CASSPNRDRVHEQYF. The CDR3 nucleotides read TGTGCCAGCAGTCCTAACCGGGACAGGGTTCACGAGCAGTACTTC.

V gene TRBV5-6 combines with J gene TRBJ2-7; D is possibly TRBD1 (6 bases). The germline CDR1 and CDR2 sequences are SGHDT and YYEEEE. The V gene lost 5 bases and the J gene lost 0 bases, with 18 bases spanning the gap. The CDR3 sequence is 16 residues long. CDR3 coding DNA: TGTGCCAGCAGAGCCGCGATAGGGACAATCTCCTACGAGCAGTACTTC. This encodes CASRAAIGTISYEQYF.

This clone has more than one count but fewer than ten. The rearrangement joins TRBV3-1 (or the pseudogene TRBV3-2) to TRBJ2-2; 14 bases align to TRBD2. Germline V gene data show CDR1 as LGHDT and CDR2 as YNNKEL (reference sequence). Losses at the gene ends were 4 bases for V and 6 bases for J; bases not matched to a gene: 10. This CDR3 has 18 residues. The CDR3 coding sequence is TGTGCCAGCAGCCCGGGGACTAGCGGGGGCCCAGTGCCCGGGGAGCTGTTTTTT. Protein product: CASSPGTSGGPVPGELFF.

CDR3 residues: CASTRDRGGQPQHF. CDR3 DNA: TGTGCCAGTACCAGGGACAGGGGAGGACAGCCCCAGCATTTT. This chain links TRBV2 with TRBJ1-5, with 10 bases aligning to TRBD1. The CDR3 totals 14 residues. V was pared by 9 bases and J by 7 bases, with 9 bases of the junction left unmatched. The germline CDR1 and CDR2 sequences are SNHLY and FYNNEI.

CDR3 residues: CASSLGGTDTQYF. CDR3 sequence (DNA): TGCGCCAGCAGCTTGGGAGGGACTGATACGCAGTATTTT. The chain is built from TRBV5-1 and TRBJ2-3; weak D call: TRBD2 (6 bases). Germline CDR1 SGHRS, CDR2 YFSETQ. The length of the CDR3 is 13 residues. Trimming pared 0 bases from V and 6 bases from J, leaving 8 bases between.

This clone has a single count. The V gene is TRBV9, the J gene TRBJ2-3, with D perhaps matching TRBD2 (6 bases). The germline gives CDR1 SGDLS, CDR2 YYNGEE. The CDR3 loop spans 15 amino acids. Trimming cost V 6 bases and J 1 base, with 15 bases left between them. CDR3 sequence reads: CASTQMGGRTDTQYF. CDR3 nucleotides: TGTGCCAGCACCCAGATGGGGGGACGCACAGATACGCAGTATTTT.

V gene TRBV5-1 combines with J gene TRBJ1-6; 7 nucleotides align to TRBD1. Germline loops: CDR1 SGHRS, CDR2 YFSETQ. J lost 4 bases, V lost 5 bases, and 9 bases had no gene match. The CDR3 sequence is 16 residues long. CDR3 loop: CASSLAGQRYNSPLHF. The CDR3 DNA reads TGCGCCAGCAGTTTAGCGGGACAGAGATATAATTCACCCCTCCACTTT.

CDR3 residues: CASSGLGQGDHGYTF. CDR3 bases: TGTGCCAGCAGTGGACTGGGACAGGGGGACCATGGCTACACCTTC. The V and J genes are TRBV2 and TRBJ1-2, with TRBD1 matching 11 bases. V was pared by 4 bases and J by 6 bases, with 7 bases of the junction left unmatched. The CDR3 runs 15 residues. The germline V gene has CDR1 SNHLY and CDR2 FYNNEI.

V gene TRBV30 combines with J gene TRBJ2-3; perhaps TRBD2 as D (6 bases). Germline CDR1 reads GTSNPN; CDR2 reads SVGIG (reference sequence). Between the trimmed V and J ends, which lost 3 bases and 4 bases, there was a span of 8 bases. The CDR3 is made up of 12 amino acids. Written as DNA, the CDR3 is TGTGCCTGGAGAGCGGGCGCAGATACGCAGTATTTT. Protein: CAWRAGADTQYF.

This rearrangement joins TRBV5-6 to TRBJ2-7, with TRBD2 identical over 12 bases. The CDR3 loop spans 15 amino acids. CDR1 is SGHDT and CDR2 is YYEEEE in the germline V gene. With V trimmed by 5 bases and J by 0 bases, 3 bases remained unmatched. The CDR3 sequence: CASSPTSGGSYEQYF. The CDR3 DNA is TGTGCCAGCAGTCCGACTAGCGGGGGCTCCTACGAGCAGTACTTC.

In DNA, the CDR3 is TGCGCCAGCAGCCTTGACAGGGGTCCTAATGAAAAACTGTTTTTT. It translates to CASSLDRGPNEKLFF. V and J are TRBV4-1 and TRBJ1-4; 8 nucleotides line up with TRBD1. The junction had 4 bases not matched to a gene; V was cut back by 4 bases and J by 3 bases. The CDR3 length is 15 residues. Germline-derived CDR1 and CDR2 are MGHRA and YSYEKL.

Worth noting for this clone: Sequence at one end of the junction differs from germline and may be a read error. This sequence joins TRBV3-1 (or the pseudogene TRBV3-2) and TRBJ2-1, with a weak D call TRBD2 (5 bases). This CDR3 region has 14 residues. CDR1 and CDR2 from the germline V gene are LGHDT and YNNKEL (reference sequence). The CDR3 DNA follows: TGTGCCAGCACCCAAGGGAGCTACCACAATGAGCAGTTCTTC. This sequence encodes CASTQGSYHNEQFF.

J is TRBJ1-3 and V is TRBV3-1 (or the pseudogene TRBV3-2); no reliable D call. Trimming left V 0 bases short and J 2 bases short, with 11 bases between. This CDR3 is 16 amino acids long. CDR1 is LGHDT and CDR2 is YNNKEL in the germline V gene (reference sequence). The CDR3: CASSQDPVLTGNTIYF. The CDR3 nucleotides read TGTGCCAGCAGCCAAGATCCGGTACTTACTGGAAACACCATATATTTT.

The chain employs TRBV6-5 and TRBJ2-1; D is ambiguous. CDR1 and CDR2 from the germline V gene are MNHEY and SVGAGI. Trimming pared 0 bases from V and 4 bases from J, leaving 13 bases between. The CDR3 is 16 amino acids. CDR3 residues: CASSYSNTPRYNEQFF. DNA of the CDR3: TGTGCCAGCAGTTACTCGAACACGCCTAGATACAATGAGCAGTTCTTC.

The CDR3 sequence is CASRILGREQYF. DNA for the CDR3: TGTGCCAGCAGAATTTTGGGGCGCGAGCAGTACTTC. The V and J genes are TRBV28 and TRBJ2-7; a weak D match, TRBD1 (5 bases). V was pared by 6 bases and J by 6 bases, with 12 bases between. Germline values: CDR1 MDHEN, CDR2 SYDVKM. The CDR3 consists of 12 residues.

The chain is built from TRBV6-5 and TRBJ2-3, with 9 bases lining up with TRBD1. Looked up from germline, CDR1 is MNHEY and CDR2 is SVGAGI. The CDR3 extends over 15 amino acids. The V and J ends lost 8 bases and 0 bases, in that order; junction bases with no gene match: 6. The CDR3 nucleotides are TGTGCCAGCTCCGGCGGGACAGGGAGCACAGATACGCAGTATTTT. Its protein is CASSGGTGSTDTQYF.

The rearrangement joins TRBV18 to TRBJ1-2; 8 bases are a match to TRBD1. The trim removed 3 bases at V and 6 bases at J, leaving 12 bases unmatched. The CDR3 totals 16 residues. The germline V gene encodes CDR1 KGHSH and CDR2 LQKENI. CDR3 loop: CASSPPTGQGAHGYTF. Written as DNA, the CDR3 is TGTGCCAGCTCACCTCCAACGGGGCAGGGGGCTCATGGCTACACCTTC.

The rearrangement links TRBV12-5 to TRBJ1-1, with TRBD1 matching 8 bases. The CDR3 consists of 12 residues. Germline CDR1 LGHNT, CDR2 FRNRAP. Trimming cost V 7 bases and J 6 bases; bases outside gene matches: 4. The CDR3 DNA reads TGTGCTAGTGCCGGACAGGGCTCTGAAGCTTTCTTT. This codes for CASAGQGSEAFF.

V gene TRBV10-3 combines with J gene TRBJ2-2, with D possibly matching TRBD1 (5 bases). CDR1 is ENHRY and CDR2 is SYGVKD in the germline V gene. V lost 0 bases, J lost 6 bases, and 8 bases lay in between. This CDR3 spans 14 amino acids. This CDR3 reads CAISESNRPGELFF. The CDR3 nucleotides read TGTGCCATCAGTGAGTCGAACAGGCCCGGGGAGCTGTTTTTT.

CDR3 protein: CASSPDRGPLPDTQYF. The CDR3, as DNA: TGTGCCAGCAGTCCAGACAGGGGTCCTCTGCCAGATACGCAGTATTTT. V gene TRBV27 combines with J gene TRBJ2-3, with 8 bases that match TRBD1. Germline trimming cut 5 bases from V and 4 bases from J; bases unmatched to any gene: 11. Germline CDR1 is MNHEY and CDR2 is SMNVEV (reference sequence). CDR3 length: 16 amino acids.

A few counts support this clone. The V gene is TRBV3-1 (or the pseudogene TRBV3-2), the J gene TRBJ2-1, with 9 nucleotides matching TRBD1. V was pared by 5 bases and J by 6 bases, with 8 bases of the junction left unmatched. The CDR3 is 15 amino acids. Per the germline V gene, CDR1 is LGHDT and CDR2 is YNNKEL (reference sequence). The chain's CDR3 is CASSRGHRGLNEQFF. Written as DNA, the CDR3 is TGTGCCAGCAGCAGAGGACACAGGGGGCTCAATGAGCAGTTCTTC.

Here the CDR3 DNA reads TGTGCCAGCTCAGCCTTTGGGACAGGGGGCTCTGGGGCCAACGTCCTGACTTTC. As protein: CASSAFGTGGSGANVLTF. V is TRBV18 and J is TRBJ2-6, with 11 bases identical to TRBD1. Germline assignment: CDR1 KGHSH and CDR2 LQKENI. This CDR3 has 18 amino acids. J gave up 0 bases and V 5 bases, and 6 bases lay outside the gene matches.

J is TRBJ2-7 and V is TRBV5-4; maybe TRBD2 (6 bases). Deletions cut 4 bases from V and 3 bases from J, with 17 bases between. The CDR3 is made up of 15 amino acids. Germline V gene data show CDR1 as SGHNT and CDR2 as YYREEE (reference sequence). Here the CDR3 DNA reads TGTGCCAGCAGCACCCCCGGGACTCCCAACTACGAGCAGTACTTC. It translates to CASSTPGTPNYEQYF.

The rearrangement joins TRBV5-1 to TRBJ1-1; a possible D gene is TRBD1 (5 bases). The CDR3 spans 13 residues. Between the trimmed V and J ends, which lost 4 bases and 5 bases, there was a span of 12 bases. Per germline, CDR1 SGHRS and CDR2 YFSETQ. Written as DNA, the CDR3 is TGCGCCAGCAGCGGCAGGGTGGGTACTGAAGCTTTCTTT. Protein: CASSGRVGTEAFF.

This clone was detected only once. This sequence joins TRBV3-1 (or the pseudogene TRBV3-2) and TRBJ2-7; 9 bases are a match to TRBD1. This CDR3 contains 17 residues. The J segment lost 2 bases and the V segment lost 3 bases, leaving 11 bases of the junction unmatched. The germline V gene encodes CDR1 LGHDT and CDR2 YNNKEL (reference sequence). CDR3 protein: CASSQPGQGRLTYEQYF. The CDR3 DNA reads TGTGCCAGCAGCCAGCCAGGACAGGGGAGATTGACCTACGAGCAGTACTTC.

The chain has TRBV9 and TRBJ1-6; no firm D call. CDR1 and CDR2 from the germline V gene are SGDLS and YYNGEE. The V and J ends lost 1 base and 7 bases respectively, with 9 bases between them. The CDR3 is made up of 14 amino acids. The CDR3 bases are TGTGCCAGCAGCGTACTAGCAGTAAATTCACCCCTCCACTTT. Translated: CASSVLAVNSPLHF.

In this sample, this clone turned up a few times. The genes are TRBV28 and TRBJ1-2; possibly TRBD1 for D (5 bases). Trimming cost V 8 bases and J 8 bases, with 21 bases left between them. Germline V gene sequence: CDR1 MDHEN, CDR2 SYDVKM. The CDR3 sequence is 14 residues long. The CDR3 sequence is CASESGGGSRGYTF. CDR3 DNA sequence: TGTGCCAGCGAATCGGGGGGAGGGTCACGAGGCTACACCTTC.